The rows below give T cell receptor beta chains drawn from one sample of a study of cytomegalovirus exposure and HLA in healthy donors. This table comes from immunoSEQ multiplex PCR, and its TCRdb copy is limited to in-frame clones, with some not included. The table lists about 110,000 clones, around 73% of them singletons. Sequencing was performed on PBMCs. These receptor sequences come from a man aged 30 to 39 in good health and CMV-seronegative. Each CDR3 is given with its conserved first and last residue. The order of the fields is D gene, J gene, V gene, clone size, CDR3 protein, CDR3 DNA. D genes are given only for firm matches. Some rows have no size entry. The others give once, few or many, or a class for an expanded clone.

TRBD2 | TRBJ2-2 | TRBV5-4 | - | CASSTTSRTGELFF | TGTGCCAGCAGCACGACTAGCCGCACCGGGGAGCTGTTTTTT
TRBD1 | TRBJ2-7 | TRBV18 | - | CASSPGQLYEQYF | TGTGCCAGCTCACCGGGACAGCTCTACGAGCAGTACTTC
TRBD2 | TRBJ2-1 | TRBV15 | - | CATSGGTSRNEQFF | TGTGCCACCAGCGGCGGGACTAGCAGGAATGAGCAGTTCTTC
TRBD1 | TRBJ2-5 | TRBV29-1 | - | CSVGIGGEETQYF | TGCAGCGTTGGAATAGGGGGCGAGGAGACCCAGTACTTC
- | TRBJ1-1 | TRBV5-1 | - | CASSSSTVNTEAFF | TGCGCCAGCAGCTCCTCTACGGTGAACACTGAAGCTTTCTTT
TRBD1 | TRBJ1-4 | TRBV27 | - | CASSLTGANEKLFF | TGTGCCAGCAGTTTGACAGGGGCTAATGAAAAACTGTTTTTT
- | TRBJ1-1 | TRBV9 | few | CASSVDSGSTEAFF | TGTGCCAGCAGCGTAGACTCGGGGAGCACTGAAGCTTTCTTT
- | TRBJ1-6 | TRBV14 | - | CASSYAGGPLHF | TGTGCCAGCAGCTACGCGGGTGGGCCCCTCCACTTT
- | TRBJ2-1 | TRBV6-1 | - | CASSGGQTYNEQFF | TGTGCCAGCAGTGGCGGACAGACCTACAATGAGCAGTTCTTC
- | TRBJ2-2 | TRBV14 | once | CASSRALLGASTGELFF | TGTGCCAGCAGCCGGGCGCTGTTGGGGGCCTCCACCGGGGAGCTGTTTTTT
- | TRBJ1-1 | TRBV5-1 | - | CASSATQSPTVEAFF | TGCGCCAGCAGCGCCACACAGTCCCCGACGGTTGAAGCTTTCTTT
- | TRBJ2-5 | TRBV29-1 | - | CSVTRGSGLETQYF | TGCAGCGTTACCAGAGGGAGCGGTTTGGAGACCCAGTACTTC
TRBD1 | TRBJ1-3 | TRBV7-3 | - | CASSPPGRGLGNTIYF | TGTGCCAGCAGCCCTCCGGGAAGGGGGCTGGGAAACACCATATATTTT
- | TRBJ2-7 | TRBV7-8 | few | CASSRGTPRIYEQYF | TGTGCCAGCAGCCGCGGGACTCCCCGAATTTACGAGCAGTACTTC
TRBD1 | TRBJ1-1 | TRBV9 | - | CASSQRTGPEGEAFF | TGTGCCAGCAGCCAACGGACAGGGCCGGAGGGTGAAGCTTTCTTT
- | TRBJ2-1 | TRBV28 | - | CATRLSGSLNEQFF | TGTGCCACGCGACTTAGTGGGAGCCTAAATGAGCAGTTCTTC
TRBD2 | TRBJ2-3 | TRBV5-1 | - | CASRDPGAGEYTQYF | TGCGCCAGCAGGGACCCTGGAGCGGGAGAATATACGCAGTATTTT
- | TRBJ2-1 | TRBV5-1 | - | CASSFSQVDYNEQFF | TGCGCCAGCAGCTTTTCCCAGGTGGACTACAATGAGCAGTTCTTC
TRBD2 | TRBJ2-7 | TRBV14 | few | CASRGGGSYEQYF | TGTGCCAGCAGGGGTGGCGGGAGCTACGAGCAGTACTTC
- | TRBJ2-2 | TRBV7-3 | - | CASRQGSDTGELFF | TGTGCCAGCAGACAGGGTTCGGACACCGGGGAGCTGTTTTTT
TRBD1 | TRBJ1-6 | TRBV27 | - | CAGADREGSPLHF | TGTGCCGGGGCGGACAGGGAGGGTTCACCCCTCCACTTT
TRBD1 | TRBJ2-7 | TRBV7-8 | - | CASSTTPGQADYEQYF | TGTGCCAGCAGTACTACACCGGGACAGGCTGACTACGAGCAGTACTTC
TRBD1 | TRBJ1-1 | TRBV18 | once | CASSRQGLNTEAFF | TGTGCCAGCTCACGACAGGGTTTGAACACTGAAGCTTTCTTT
TRBD1 | TRBJ2-7 | TRBV10-3 | few | CASSGQGANEQYF | TGTGCCAGCAGTGGACAGGGGGCCAACGAGCAGTACTTC
TRBD1 | TRBJ2-1 | TRBV28 | - | CASRPEQGVSYNEQFF | TGTGCCAGCAGGCCTGAACAGGGGGTCTCCTACAATGAGCAGTTCTTC
TRBD1 | TRBJ2-5 | TRBV5-4 | once | CASSLDRGETQYF | TGTGCCAGCAGCTTGGACAGGGGGGAGACCCAGTACTTC
- | TRBJ1-5 | TRBV2 | - | CASSDRGRGSQPQHF | TGTGCCAGCAGTGACCGGGGCAGGGGCAGTCAGCCCCAGCATTTT
TRBD1 | TRBJ2-7 | TRBV10-3 | - | CAITGQGPAYEQYF | TGTGCCATCACCGGACAGGGGCCAGCCTACGAGCAGTACTTC
TRBD1 | TRBJ2-1 | TRBV6-5 | - | CASSPGTGVRNEQFF | TGTGCCAGCAGTCCCGGGACAGGGGTAAGAAATGAGCAGTTCTTC
- | TRBJ1-1 | TRBV30 | few | CAWSAGSNTEAFF | TGTGCCTGGAGTGCGGGGTCTAACACTGAAGCTTTCTTT
- | TRBJ1-4 | TRBV5-1 | - | CASSLVPGATNEKLFF | TGCGCCAGCAGCTTGGTGCCAGGGGCAACTAATGAAAAACTGTTTTTT
TRBD2 | TRBJ2-1 | TRBV6-1 | - | CASIDGRGGARNEQFF | TGTGCCAGCATTGATGGACGCGGGGGGGCCCGGAATGAGCAGTTCTTC
TRBD1 | TRBJ2-1 | TRBV7-3 | - | CASSPGQGRNEQFF | TGTGCCAGCAGCCCCGGACAGGGCAGGAATGAGCAGTTCTTC
TRBD2 | TRBJ2-5 | TRBV15 | few | CATSTGLAGETQYF | TGTGCCACCAGCACTGGACTAGCGGGAGAGACCCAGTACTTC
TRBD1 | TRBJ1-2 | TRBV19 | - | CASVDRDLNYGYTF | TGTGCCAGTGTCGACAGGGACCTGAACTATGGCTACACCTTC
- | TRBJ1-6 | TRBV30 | - | CAWRRTDFHF | TGTGCCTGGAGACGGACGGACTTCCACTTT
TRBD1 | TRBJ1-3 | TRBV5-1 | - | CASSPRTGDGNTIYF | TGCGCCAGCAGCCCACGGACAGGGGATGGAAACACCATATATTTT
TRBD2 | TRBJ2-3 | TRBV5-1 | - | CASSLGLAGGITDTQYF | TGCGCCAGCAGCTTGGGACTAGCGGGAGGGATCACAGATACGCAGTATTTT
- | TRBJ2-3 | TRBV7-9 | - | CASSAPQTADTQYF | TGTGCCAGCAGCGCACCCCAGACAGCGGATACGCAGTATTTT
- | TRBJ2-5 | TRBV7-8 | - | CASSLRLVSQYF | TGTGCCAGCAGCCTCAGACTAGTTTCCCAGTACTTC
TRBD2 | TRBJ2-1 | TRBV11-2 | - | CASSLVAGPQGEQFF | TGTGCCAGCAGCTTAGTAGCGGGACCCCAAGGAGAGCAGTTCTTC
TRBD1 | TRBJ1-1 | TRBV19 | - | CAAGQERTEAFF | TGTGCCGCCGGACAGGAACGCACTGAAGCTTTCTTT